This TCR beta chain was documented in a study of blood T cells in healthy people across ages. Study as a whole: Per every two T cells, about one barcoded beta molecule was captured by template switching.

Turning to this clonotype: Its antigen is not identified.

A second PCR of about 7 to 12 cycles used a sample-barcoded 5' primer and a J-beta primer mix. TCRdb redid the calling of the 5' RACE reads with MiXCR, one entry per CDR3 protein. The sample shows about 970,000 distinct CDR3 sequences, about 53% of them seen only once. Study outcomes and limitations: Estimated diversity, derived from one million T cells, was regarded as an underestimate.

CDR1 is DFQATT and CDR2 is SNEGSKA in the germline V gene (reference sequence). CDR3 length: 16 amino acids. The trim removed 5 bases at V and 0 bases at J, leaving 10 bases unmatched. This clonotype was obtained from a woman aged 55-70 years in good health. The V and J genes are TRBV20-1 and TRBJ2-1; 7 nucleotides align to TRBD1. The sample taken for sequencing was blood. The CDR3 reads CSAPEGALSSYNEQFF. CDR3 in DNA: TGCAGTGCTCCTGAGGGGGCCCTGAGCTCCTACAATGAGCAGTTCTTC.